This T cell receptor (beta chain) originates from a study of blood T cell repertoires in COVID-19. From germline, CDR1 is SGHKS and CDR2 YYEKEE (reference sequence). Trimming shortened V by 3 bases and J by 3 bases, and 7 bases separated the two germline ends. The CDR3 consists of 12 residues. Sequenced by immunoSEQ multiplex PCR; TCRdb stores in-frame clones only, minus some. Here the sample spans hundreds of thousands of clones, 75% to 90% being singletons. Material: peripheral blood. J is TRBJ2-7 and V is TRBV5-5; possible D gene TRBD1, 5 bases. The sequence was collected from a woman aged 40 to 50 who had recovered from COVID-19. CDR3 protein: CASSWTFYEQYF. The DNA of the CDR3 is TGTGCCAGCAGCTGGACATTCTACGAGCAGTACTTC.